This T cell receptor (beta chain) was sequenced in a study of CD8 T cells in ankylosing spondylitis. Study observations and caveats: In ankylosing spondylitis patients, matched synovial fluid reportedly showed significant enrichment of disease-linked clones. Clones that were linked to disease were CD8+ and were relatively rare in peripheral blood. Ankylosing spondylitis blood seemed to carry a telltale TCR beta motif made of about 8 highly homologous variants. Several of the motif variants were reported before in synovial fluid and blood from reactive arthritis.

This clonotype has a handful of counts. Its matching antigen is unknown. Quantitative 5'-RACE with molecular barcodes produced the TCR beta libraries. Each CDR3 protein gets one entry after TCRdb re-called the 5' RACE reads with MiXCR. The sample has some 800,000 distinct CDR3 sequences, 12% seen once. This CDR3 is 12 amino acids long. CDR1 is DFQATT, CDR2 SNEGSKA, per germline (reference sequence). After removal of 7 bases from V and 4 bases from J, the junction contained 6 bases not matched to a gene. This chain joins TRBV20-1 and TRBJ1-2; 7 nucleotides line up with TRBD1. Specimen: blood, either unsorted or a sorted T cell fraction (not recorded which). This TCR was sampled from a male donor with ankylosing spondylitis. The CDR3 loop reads CSDEGTAYGYTF. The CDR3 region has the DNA TGCAGTGATGAGGGGACAGCCTATGGCTACACCTTC.